This T cell receptor beta chain comes out of a study of blood T cell repertoires in COVID-19 (dated by TCRdb to 2020 to 2022). For the wider study: Collaborator samples came from the United States, Italy and Spain and covered acute and convalescent phases of COVID-19. Where available, HLA class I and class II types were taken from metadata supplied by the sample provider and were not determined by assay-based typing. The samples were drawn from two sources: the first 160 participants of the ongoing ImmuneRACE study, and 950 to 1,500 subjects contributed by 6 global collaborators. The material from the prospective study consisted of cDNA or gDNA derived from T cells, B-cell-depleted T cells, or PBMCs. The repertoires were released in a freely available public database meant as a resource for research on the immune response to SARS-CoV-2. Sample metadata almost always included a de-identified subject ID, COVID-19 status, age in years and sex. Deeply sampled blood TCRbeta repertoires from subjects exposed to, actively infected with, or recovered from COVID-19 were included in the dataset. Results and caveats for the whole study, not just this receptor: How much clinical and demographic metadata was included differed by source and by participant, and the metadata was provided uncurated.

Looking up the germline V gene yields CDR1 MNHNS and CDR2 SASEGT. The CDR3 holds 17 amino acids from the cysteine to the phenylalanine. The retained sequence is limited to the CDR3, 51 bases, with the frame set at the first base. After removal of 4 bases from V and 4 bases from J, the junction retains 12 bases not matched to a gene. Worth noting for this clone: The antigen this receptor binds is unknown. Within one base of it there is no much larger clone, and no base qualities were kept.

TCRbeta CDR3 regions were amplified from genomic DNA by means of the immunoSEQ Assay, a bias-controlled multiplex PCR. Turning to the authors' computational methods: The number of nucleated cells in each sample was estimated from the amplification of reference gene primers within the assay. To quantify the absolute abundance of each unique TCRbeta CDR3 rearrangement, sequence reads were collapsed and filtered. For each sample, productive Simpson clonality was calculated as the square root of Simpson's diversity index across productive rearrangements. TCRdb stores this immuneACCESS table with in-frame sequences only. Part of the clones is absent; in the studies checked, under half of the shortfall reflects unresolved V genes, and no reason is known for the rest. The V and J calls and the clone size are those of that table, but D and trimming were determined from the DNA. The sample records 150,000 to 200,000 clones, 81% of which are singletons. The ten largest clonotypes hold approximately 11% of the sample.

The collaborating institutions used their own protocols to collect whole blood in K2EDTA tubes. For TCRbeta analysis, collaborators shipped samples in one of three forms: frozen whole blood, isolated PBMCs, or DNA extracted from either of those sample types. The rearrangement combines TRBV6-1 with TRBJ2-1, with 8 middle bases fitting TRBD1. The clonotype comes from a man aged 55 to 69 with active or convalescent COVID-19. The material sequenced was peripheral blood. The sequence in DNA is TGTGCCAGCAGTGTAGAATTAAGGGACAGGCTTTACAATGAGCAGTTCTTC. It encodes CASSVELRDRLYNEQFF.